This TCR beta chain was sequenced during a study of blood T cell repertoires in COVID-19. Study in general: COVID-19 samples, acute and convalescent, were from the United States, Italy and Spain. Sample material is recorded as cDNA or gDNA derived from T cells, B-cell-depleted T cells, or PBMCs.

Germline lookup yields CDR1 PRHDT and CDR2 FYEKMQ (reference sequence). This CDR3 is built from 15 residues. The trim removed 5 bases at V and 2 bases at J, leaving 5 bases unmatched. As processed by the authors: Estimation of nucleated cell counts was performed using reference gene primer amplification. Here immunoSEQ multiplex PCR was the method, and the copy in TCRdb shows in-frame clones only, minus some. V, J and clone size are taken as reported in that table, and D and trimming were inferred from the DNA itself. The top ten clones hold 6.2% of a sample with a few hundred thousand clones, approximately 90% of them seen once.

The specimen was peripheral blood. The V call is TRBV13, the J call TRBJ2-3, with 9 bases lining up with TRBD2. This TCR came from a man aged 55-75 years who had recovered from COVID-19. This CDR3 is CASSQTSGPTDTQYF. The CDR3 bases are TGTGCCAGCAGCCAGACTAGCGGCCCCACAGATACGCAGTATTTT.